This is a list of T cell receptor beta chains from one sample in a study of Ad26.COV2.S vaccination and SARS-CoV-2 variants. Some clones are missing from TCRdb's copy, which holds only in-frame ones; the method was immunoSEQ multiplex PCR. The sample holds about 400,000 clones, roughly 90% seen once. Sequencing used peripheral blood, obtained in a trial of Ad26.COV2.S vaccine versus placebo. These TCRs come from a person between 18 and 65 years old who received the Ad26.COV2.S COVID-19 vaccine or a placebo. CDR3s include the opening cysteine and the closing phenylalanine or tryptophan. The D gene is left open where the match is weak. Only part of the rows carry a size: once, few, many, or a class if the clone is expanded.

d_call: NA
v_call: TRBV28
j_call: TRBJ1-5
clone_size: NA
cdr3_nt: TGTGCCAGCAGTTCAGGACAGATCAACAATCAGCCCCAGCATTTT
cdr3_aa: CASSSGQINNQPQHF

d_call: NA
v_call: TRBV27
j_call: TRBJ2-3
clone_size: NA
cdr3_nt: TGTGCCAGCAGTACGACAAGTACGCAGTATTTT
cdr3_aa: CASSTTSTQYF

d_call: TRBD1
v_call: TRBV7-2
j_call: TRBJ1-1
clone_size: NA
cdr3_nt: TGTGCCAGCAGCTTAGTCGGGACAGGGGTCGAGAGCACTGAAGCTTTCTTT
cdr3_aa: CASSLVGTGVESTEAFF

d_call: NA
v_call: TRBV6-2/TRBV6-3
j_call: TRBJ2-5
clone_size: NA
cdr3_nt: TGTGCCAGCAGCGATTCTAGCGACCAAGAGACCCAGTACTTC
cdr3_aa: CASSDSSDQETQYF

d_call: NA
v_call: TRBV27
j_call: TRBJ2-5
clone_size: NA
cdr3_nt: TGTGCCAGCAGTTCCCTACTAGATCAAGAGACCCAGTACTTC
cdr3_aa: CASSSLLDQETQYF

d_call: NA
v_call: TRBV6-5
j_call: TRBJ1-2
clone_size: NA
cdr3_nt: TGTGCCAGCAGTTACTCGGATGGATACTATGGCTACACCTTC
cdr3_aa: CASSYSDGYYGYTF

d_call: TRBD1
v_call: TRBV11-3
j_call: TRBJ2-3
clone_size: NA
cdr3_nt: TGTGCCAGCAGCGCAGGGGGTGTGACAGATACGCAGTATTTT
cdr3_aa: CASSAGGVTDTQYF

d_call: NA
v_call: TRBV6-5
j_call: TRBJ2-5
clone_size: NA
cdr3_nt: TGTGCCAGCGCGGGAACCCAAGAGACCCAGTACTTC
cdr3_aa: CASAGTQETQYF

d_call: NA
v_call: TRBV15
j_call: TRBJ1-5
clone_size: NA
cdr3_nt: TGTGCCACCAGCAGCCGACTTCAGCCCCAGCATTTT
cdr3_aa: CATSSRLQPQHF

d_call: TRBD1
v_call: TRBV7-2
j_call: TRBJ1-2
clone_size: NA
cdr3_nt: TGTGCCAGCAGCTGGGGACAGGGAGCAAACTATGGCTACACCTTC
cdr3_aa: CASSWGQGANYGYTF

d_call: TRBD1
v_call: TRBV6-6
j_call: TRBJ2-7
clone_size: NA
cdr3_nt: TGTGCCAGCAGCTACAGGGGCAGGGGAAACTACGAGCAGTACTTC
cdr3_aa: CASSYRGRGNYEQYF

d_call: NA
v_call: TRBV15
j_call: TRBJ2-3
clone_size: NA
cdr3_nt: TGTGCCACCAGCACCTCCACAGATACGCAGTATTTT
cdr3_aa: CATSTSTDTQYF

d_call: NA
v_call: TRBV19
j_call: TRBJ1-1
clone_size: NA
cdr3_nt: TGTGCCAGTAGAAAAGGACAAGCGAACACTGAAGCTTTCTTT
cdr3_aa: CASRKGQANTEAFF

d_call: TRBD2
v_call: TRBV4-2
j_call: TRBJ2-7
clone_size: NA
cdr3_nt: TGTGCCAGCAGCCAAGAGGCTAGCGGGGGGACCTACGAGCAGTACTTC
cdr3_aa: CASSQEASGGTYEQYF

d_call: NA
v_call: TRBV19
j_call: TRBJ2-3
clone_size: NA
cdr3_nt: TGTGCCAGTAGTATATGGCGGGGACGCACAGATACGCAGTATTTT
cdr3_aa: CASSIWRGRTDTQYF

d_call: NA
v_call: TRBV9
j_call: TRBJ2-3
clone_size: NA
cdr3_nt: TGTGCCAGCAGCACCCCGGGGGCCACAGATACGCAGTATTTT
cdr3_aa: CASSTPGATDTQYF

d_call: NA
v_call: TRBV6-2/TRBV6-3
j_call: TRBJ1-1
clone_size: NA
cdr3_nt: TGTGCCAGCAGTATCGCGGGGGTAACTGAAGCTTTCTTT
cdr3_aa: CASSIAGVTEAFF

d_call: TRBD1
v_call: TRBV28
j_call: TRBJ1-3
clone_size: NA
cdr3_nt: TGTGCCAGCAGTTGGGGACAGGGGAAAAACACCATATATTTT
cdr3_aa: CASSWGQGKNTIYF

d_call: NA
v_call: TRBV7-9
j_call: TRBJ2-7
clone_size: NA
cdr3_nt: TGTGCCAGCAGCTGGAATGCCTCGGGACTCCAATCCTACGAGCAGTACTTC
cdr3_aa: CASSWNASGLQSYEQYF

d_call: NA
v_call: TRBV15
j_call: TRBJ1-1
clone_size: once
cdr3_nt: TGTGCCACCAGCAGAGAAGGGGGTGCTGAAGCTTTCTTT
cdr3_aa: CATSREGGAEAFF

d_call: NA
v_call: TRBV6-1
j_call: TRBJ2-2
clone_size: NA
cdr3_nt: TGTGCCAGCAGTGAATGGGTCTTCGGGACCGGGGAGCTGTTTTTT
cdr3_aa: CASSEWVFGTGELFF

d_call: TRBD2
v_call: TRBV18
j_call: TRBJ2-1
clone_size: NA
cdr3_nt: TGTGCCAGCTCACTTACGGGGGGGCCTCATGAGCAGTTCTTC
cdr3_aa: CASSLTGGPHEQFF